This is a list of T cell receptor beta chains from one sample in a study of post-analysis software for immune sequencing data. TCRdb independently ran MiXCR on the PCR reads; one entry per CDR3 protein. The sample holds 750,000 to 900,000 distinct CDR3 sequences; 40% to 55% are singletons and the top ten take approximately 5%. Sequencing was done on a sample of blood. The receptors were gathered from a girl between 5 and 17 years old with multiple sclerosis. CDR3s include the opening cysteine and the closing phenylalanine or tryptophan. D genes are given only for firm matches. Only some rows state a clone size, as once, few, many or a class for expanded clones.

D | size | J | V | CDR3 | DNA
TRBD2 | few | TRBJ2-5 | TRBV24-1 | CATSAWGTSGGETQYF | TGTGCCACCAGTGCCTGGGGGACTAGCGGGGGTGAGACCCAGTACTTC
. | . | TRBJ2-1 | TRBV10-3 | CAIRKKGHEQFF | TGTGCCATCAGGAAGAAGGGCCATGAGCAGTTCTTC
TRBD2 | . | TRBJ2-1 | TRBV11-2 | CASSSRGTSGRGDEQFF | TGTGCCAGCAGCTCCCGAGGGACTAGCGGGAGAGGCGATGAGCAGTTCTTC
TRBD2 | . | TRBJ2-3 | TRBV20-1 | CSARVTSGSVDTQYF | TGCAGTGCTAGAGTGACTAGCGGGAGTGTGGATACGCAGTATTTT
TRBD1 | . | TRBJ2-5 | TRBV7-2 | CARVTGVGETQYF | TGTGCCAGGGTTACAGGGGTTGGGGAGACCCAGTACTTC
TRBD1 | . | TRBJ1-5 | TRBV29-1 | CSVGTGVDNQPQHF | TGCAGCGTTGGGACAGGGGTTGACAATCAGCCCCAGCATTTT
TRBD1 | . | TRBJ1-2 | TRBV29-1 | CSVEDRGEGYGYTF | TGCAGCGTGGAAGACAGGGGAGAAGGCTATGGCTACACCTTC
TRBD1 | . | TRBJ2-7 | TRBV27 | CASSRTGRHEQYF | TGTGCCAGCAGCCGGACAGGGCGCCACGAGCAGTACTTC
TRBD2 | few | TRBJ2-7 | TRBV10-2 | CASSSTSGAFEQYF | TGCGCCAGCAGTTCGACTAGCGGGGCTTTCGAGCAGTACTTC
. | . | TRBJ1-5 | TRBV11-2 | CASSRDPHSNQPQHF | TGTGCCAGCAGTAGGGACCCCCATAGCAATCAGCCCCAGCATTTT
. | . | TRBJ2-7 | TRBV2 | CASSDRFLSYEQYF | TGTGCCAGCAGTGACAGGTTCCTCTCCTACGAGCAGTACTTC
. | . | TRBJ2-2 | TRBV20-1 | CSAHSLATNTGELFF | TGCAGTGCTCATTCCCTAGCGACGAACACCGGGGAGCTGTTTTTT
. | . | TRBJ2-5 | TRBV5-5 | CASSWLWGTGETQYF | TGTGCCAGCAGCTGGCTTTGGGGCACGGGGGAGACCCAGTACTTC
. | few | TRBJ2-5 | TRBV14 | CASSQMTIQGTQYF | TGTGCCAGCAGCCAAATGACTATCCAAGGGACCCAGTACTTC
. | once | TRBJ2-7 | TRBV3-1 | CASSQFAGPDYNEQYF | TGTGCCAGCAGCCAATTTGCGGGACCAGACTACAATGAGCAGTACTTC
TRBD2 | few | TRBJ2-3 | TRBV29-1 | CSVLGLAGGPADTQYF | TGCAGCGTCTTAGGACTAGCGGGAGGGCCCGCAGATACGCAGTATTTT
. | few | TRBJ1-2 | TRBV4-1 | CASKGGDYGYTF | TGCGCCAGCAAGGGCGGAGACTATGGCTACACCTTC
. | . | TRBJ2-7 | TRBV7-9 | CASNLSAGAEQYF | TGTGCCAGCAACTTATCCGCGGGGGCCGAGCAGTACTTC
. | . | TRBJ1-5 | TRBV27 | CASSLGWPVSNQPQHF | TGTGCCAGCAGTTTAGGGTGGCCTGTCAGCAATCAGCCCCAGCATTTT
. | . | TRBJ2-5 | TRBV6-5 | CASRPSQETQYF | TGTGCCAGCAGGCCGTCGCAAGAGACCCAGTACTTC
. | few | TRBJ1-1 | TRBV29-1 | CSVEGRGPEAFF | TGCAGCGTTGAAGGAAGAGGACCTGAAGCTTTCTTT
. | . | TRBJ2-5 | TRBV20-1 | CRAEPPRQETQYF | TGCAGGGCGGAGCCCCCTCGGCAAGAGACCCAGTACTTC
. | . | TRBJ1-2 | TRBV20-1 | CSAGGGGANYGYTF | TGCAGTGCTGGAGGAGGGGGTGCTAACTATGGCTACACCTTC
. | . | TRBJ2-7 | TRBV12-3/TRBV12-4 | CASTVDPGYEQYF | TGTGCCAGCACCGTGGACCCGGGGTACGAGCAGTACTTC
TRBD2 | few | TRBJ2-7 | TRBV28 | CASSSGLAGGRYF | TGTGCCAGCAGCTCCGGACTAGCGGGAGGACGGTACTTC